In its sample, the clone carrying this T cell receptor beta chain was seen a few times. Its antigen is unidentified. Libraries were prepared by immunoSEQ multiplex PCR; TCRdb keeps only in-frame clonotypes and omits some of them. The table shows 35,000 to 40,000 clones, with roughly four fifths occurring only once. Enrollment shut out patients with autoimmune disease history or systemic immunosuppression. This record comes from a study of OX40 agonist ivuxolimab in advanced cancers. Study-level results: Antigen specificity remained undetermined for the expanded peripheral T cells.

The sequenced sample was CD4+ or CD8+ T cells sorted from blood, obtained in a trial of the OX40 agonist ivuxolimab. The origin of this receptor is an adult with an advanced solid tumor such as melanoma, head and neck, liver or kidney cancer.

The CDR3 DNA reads as TGTGCCAGCAGTTACTTGGCCGACAGGGTGAATATTGGCTACACCTTC. It is translated as CASSYLADRVNIGYTF. The genes are TRBV6-5 and TRBJ1-2, with 7 bases fitting TRBD1. The J segment lost 7 bases and the V segment lost 1 base, leaving 12 bases of the junction unmatched. The germline CDR1 and CDR2 sequences are MNHEY and SVGAGI. The CDR3 is made up of 16 amino acids.